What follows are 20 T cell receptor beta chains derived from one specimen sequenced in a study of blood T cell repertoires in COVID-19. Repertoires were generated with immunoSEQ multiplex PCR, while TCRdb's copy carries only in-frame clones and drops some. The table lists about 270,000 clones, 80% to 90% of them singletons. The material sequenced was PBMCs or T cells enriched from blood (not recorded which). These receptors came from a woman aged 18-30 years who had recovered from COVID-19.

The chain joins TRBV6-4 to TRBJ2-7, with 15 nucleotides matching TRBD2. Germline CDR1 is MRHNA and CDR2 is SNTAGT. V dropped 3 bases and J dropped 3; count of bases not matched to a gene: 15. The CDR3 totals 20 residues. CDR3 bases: TGTGCCAGCAGTGAAATGGGACTAGCGGGGGGCGTAAACTCGAACTACGAGCAGTACTTC. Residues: CASSEMGLAGGVNSNYEQYF.

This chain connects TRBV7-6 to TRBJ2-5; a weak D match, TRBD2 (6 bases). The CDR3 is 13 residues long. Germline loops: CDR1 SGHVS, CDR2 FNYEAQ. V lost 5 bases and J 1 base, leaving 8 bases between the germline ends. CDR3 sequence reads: CASSPSAQETQYF. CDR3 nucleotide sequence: TGTGCCAGCAGCCCTAGCGCCCAAGAGACCCAGTACTTC. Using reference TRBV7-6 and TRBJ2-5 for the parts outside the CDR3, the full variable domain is GAGVSQSPRYKVTKRGQDVALRCDPISGHVSLYWYRQALGQGPEFLTYFNYEAQQDKSGLPNDRFSAERPEGSISTLTIQRTEQRDSAMYRCASSPSAQETQYFGPGTRLLVL.

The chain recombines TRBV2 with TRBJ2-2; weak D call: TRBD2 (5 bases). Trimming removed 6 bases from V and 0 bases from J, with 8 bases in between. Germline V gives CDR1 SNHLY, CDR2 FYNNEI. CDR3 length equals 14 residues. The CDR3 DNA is TGTGCCAGCAGGGGAGTCTCGAACACCGGGGAGCTGTTTTTT. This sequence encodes CASRGVSNTGELFF.

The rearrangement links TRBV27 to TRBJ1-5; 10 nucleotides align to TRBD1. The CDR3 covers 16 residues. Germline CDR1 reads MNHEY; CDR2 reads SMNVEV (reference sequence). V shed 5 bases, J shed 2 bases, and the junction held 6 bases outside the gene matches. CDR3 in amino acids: CASSAWTGGGNQPQHF. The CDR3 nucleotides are TGTGCCAGCAGTGCCTGGACAGGGGGAGGCAATCAGCCCCAGCATTTT.

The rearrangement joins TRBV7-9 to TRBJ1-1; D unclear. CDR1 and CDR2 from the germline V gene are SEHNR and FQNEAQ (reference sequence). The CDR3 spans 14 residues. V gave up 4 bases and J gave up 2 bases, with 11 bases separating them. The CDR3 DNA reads TGTGCCAGCAGCTGGGCAGGCCGCAACACTGAAGCTTTCTTT. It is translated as CASSWAGRNTEAFF. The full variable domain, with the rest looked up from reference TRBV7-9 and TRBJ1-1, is DTGVSQNPRHKITKRGQNVTFRCDPISEHNRLYWYRQTLGQGPEFLTYFQNEAQLEKSRLLSDRFSAERPKGSFSTLEIQRTEQGDSAMYLCASSWAGRNTEAFFGQGTRLTVV.

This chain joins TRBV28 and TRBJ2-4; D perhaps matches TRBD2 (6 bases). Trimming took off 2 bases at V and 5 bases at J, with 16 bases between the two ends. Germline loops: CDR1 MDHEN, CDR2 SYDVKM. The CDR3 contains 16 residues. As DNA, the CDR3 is TGTGCCAGCAGTTTAGTCGGGGGTATTGAAGAAAACATTCAGTACTTC. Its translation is CASSLVGGIEENIQYF. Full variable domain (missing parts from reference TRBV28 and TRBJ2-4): DVKVTQSSRYLVKRTGEKVFLECVQDMDHENMFWYRQDPGLGLRLIYFSYDVKMKEKGDIPEGYSVSREKKERFSLILESASTNQTSMYLCASSLVGGIEENIQYFGAGTRLSVL.

The CDR3 spells CATSRPVGTAEETQYF. The CDR3 DNA reads TGTGCCACCAGCAGACCAGTGGGGACAGCCGAAGAGACCCAGTACTTC. V and J are TRBV15 and TRBJ2-5; 7 bases are shared with TRBD1. The length of the CDR3 is 16 residues. J gave up 3 bases and V 2 bases, and 9 bases lay outside the gene matches. Germline assignment: CDR1 LNHNV and CDR2 YYDKDF (reference sequence).

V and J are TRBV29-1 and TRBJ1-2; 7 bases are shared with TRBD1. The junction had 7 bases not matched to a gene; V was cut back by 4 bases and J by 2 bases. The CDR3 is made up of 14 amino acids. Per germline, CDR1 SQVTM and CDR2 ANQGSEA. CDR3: CSVGQLTGNYGYTF. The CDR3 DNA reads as TGCAGCGTTGGGCAATTGACAGGGAACTATGGCTACACCTTC.

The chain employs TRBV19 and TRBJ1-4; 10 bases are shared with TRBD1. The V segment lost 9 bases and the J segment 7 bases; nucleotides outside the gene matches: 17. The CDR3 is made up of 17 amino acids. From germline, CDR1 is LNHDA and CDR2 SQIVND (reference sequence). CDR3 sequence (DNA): TGTGCCAGCGGTCGGGGACAGGGGATACTTGGCAGTGAAAAACTGTTTTTT. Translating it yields CASGRGQGILGSEKLFF.

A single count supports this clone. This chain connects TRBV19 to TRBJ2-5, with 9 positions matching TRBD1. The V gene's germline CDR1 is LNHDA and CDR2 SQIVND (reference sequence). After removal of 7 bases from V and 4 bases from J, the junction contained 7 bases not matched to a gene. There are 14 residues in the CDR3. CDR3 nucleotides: TGTGCCAGTACCCAAGGACAGGGGACAGAGACCCAGTACTTC. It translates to CASTQGQGTETQYF.

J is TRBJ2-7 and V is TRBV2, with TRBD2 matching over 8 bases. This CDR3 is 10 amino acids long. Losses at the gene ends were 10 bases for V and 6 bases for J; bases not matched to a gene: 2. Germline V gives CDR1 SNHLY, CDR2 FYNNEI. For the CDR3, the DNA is TGTGCCATCGGGGGGGGCGAGCAGTACTTC. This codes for CAIGGGEQYF.

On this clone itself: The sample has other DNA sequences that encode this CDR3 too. CDR3 sequence reads: CASSSQGYGYTF. The CDR3 DNA reads TGTGCCAGCAGTTCACAGGGCTATGGCTACACCTTC. The chain recombines TRBV28 with TRBJ1-2, with a weak D call TRBD1 (6 bases). Deletions cut 4 bases from V and 4 bases from J, with 7 bases between. This CDR3 has 12 residues. Germline CDR1 reads MDHEN; CDR2 reads SYDVKM.

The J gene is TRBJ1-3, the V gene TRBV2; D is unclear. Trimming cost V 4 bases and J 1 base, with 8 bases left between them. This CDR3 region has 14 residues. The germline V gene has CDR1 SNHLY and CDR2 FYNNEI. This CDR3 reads CASSGRVSGNTIYF. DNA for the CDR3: TGTGCCAGCAGTGGCCGGGTTTCTGGAAACACCATATATTTT.

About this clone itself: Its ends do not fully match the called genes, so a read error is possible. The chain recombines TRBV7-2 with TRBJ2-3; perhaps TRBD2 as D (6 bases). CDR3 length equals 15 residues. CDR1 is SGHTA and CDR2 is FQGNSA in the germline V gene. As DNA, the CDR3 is TGTGCCAGCAGCCTAGCGTCCACTAGCACAGATACGCAGTATTTT. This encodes CASSLASTSTDTQYF. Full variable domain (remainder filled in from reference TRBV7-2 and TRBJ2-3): GAGVSQSPSNKVTEKGKDVELRCDPISGHTALYWYRQSLGQGLEFLIYFQGNSAPDKSGLPSDRFSAERTGGSVSTLTIQRTQQEDSAVYLCASSLASTSTDTQYFGPGTRLTVL.

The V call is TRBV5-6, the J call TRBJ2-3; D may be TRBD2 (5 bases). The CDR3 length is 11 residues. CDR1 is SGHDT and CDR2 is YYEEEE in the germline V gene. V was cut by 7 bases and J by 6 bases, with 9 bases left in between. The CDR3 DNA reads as TGTGCCAGCTCCACGGGGGATACGCAGTATTTT. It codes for CASSTGDTQYF.

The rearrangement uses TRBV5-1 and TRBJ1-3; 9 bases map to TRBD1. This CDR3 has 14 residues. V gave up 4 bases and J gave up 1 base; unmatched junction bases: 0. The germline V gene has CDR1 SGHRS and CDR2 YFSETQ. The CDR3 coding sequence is TGCGCCAGCAGCGGGACAGGGTCTGGAAACACCATATATTTT. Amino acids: CASSGTGSGNTIYF.

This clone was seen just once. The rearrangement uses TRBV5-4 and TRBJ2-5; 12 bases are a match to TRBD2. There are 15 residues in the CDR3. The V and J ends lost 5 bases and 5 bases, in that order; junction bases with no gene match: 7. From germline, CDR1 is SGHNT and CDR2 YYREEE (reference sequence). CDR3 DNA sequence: TGTGCCAGCAGTCCTGGACTAGCGGGATCCGAGACCCAGTACTTC. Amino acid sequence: CASSPGLAGSETQYF.

DNA for the CDR3: TGTGCCAGCAGCGACCGGACTAGCGGGGGGGCAAACACCGGGGAGCTGTTTTTT. Translating gives CASSDRTSGGANTGELFF. The rearrangement uses TRBV9 and TRBJ2-2, with 15 bases fitting TRBD2. This CDR3 region has 18 residues. Trimming at V came to 3 bases and at J to 2 bases, leaving 5 bases not matched to a gene. CDR1 and CDR2 (germline): SGDLS, YYNGEE.

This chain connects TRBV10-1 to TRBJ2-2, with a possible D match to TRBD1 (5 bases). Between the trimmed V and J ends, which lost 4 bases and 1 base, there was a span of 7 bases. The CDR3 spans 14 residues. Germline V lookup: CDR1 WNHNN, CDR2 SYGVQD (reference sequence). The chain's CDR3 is CASSGQMNTGELFF. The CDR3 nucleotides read TGCGCCAGCAGTGGACAGATGAACACCGGGGAGCTGTTTTTT.

The CDR3 sequence is CSVVAPGGYTF. The CDR3 nucleotides are TGCAGCGTTGTGGCCCCGGGTGGCTACACCTTC. The chain combines TRBV29-1 with TRBJ1-2; D ambiguous. The CDR3 length is 11 residues. Germline V gene lookup returns CDR1 SQVTM and CDR2 ANQGSEA. V was clipped by 4 bases and J by 7 bases, with 10 bases between them.